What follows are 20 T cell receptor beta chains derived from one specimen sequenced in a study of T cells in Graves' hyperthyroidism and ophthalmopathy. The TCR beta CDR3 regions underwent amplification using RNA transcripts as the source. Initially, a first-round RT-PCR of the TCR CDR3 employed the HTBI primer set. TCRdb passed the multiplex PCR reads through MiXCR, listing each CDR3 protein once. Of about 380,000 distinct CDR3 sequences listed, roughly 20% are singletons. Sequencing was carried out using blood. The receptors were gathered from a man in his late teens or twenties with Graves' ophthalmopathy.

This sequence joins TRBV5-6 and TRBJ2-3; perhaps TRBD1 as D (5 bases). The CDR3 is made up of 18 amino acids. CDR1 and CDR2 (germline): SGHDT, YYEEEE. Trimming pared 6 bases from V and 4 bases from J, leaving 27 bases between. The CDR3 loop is CASTPREVGQVWADTQYF. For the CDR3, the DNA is TGTGCCAGCACCCCCCGCGAGGTGGGGCAGGTATGGGCAGATACGCAGTATTTT. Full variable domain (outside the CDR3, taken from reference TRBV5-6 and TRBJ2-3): DAGVTQSPTHLIKTRGQQVTLRCSPKSGHDTVSWYQQALGQGPQFIFQYYEEEERQRGNFPDRFSGHQFPNYSSELNVNALLLGDSALYLCASTPREVGQVWADTQYFGPGTRLTVL.

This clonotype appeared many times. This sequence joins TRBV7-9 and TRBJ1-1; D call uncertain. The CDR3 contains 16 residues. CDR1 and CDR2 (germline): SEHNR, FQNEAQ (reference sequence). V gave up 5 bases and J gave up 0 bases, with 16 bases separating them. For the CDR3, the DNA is TGTGCCAGCAGCACTCGACCCGTTCCGGTGAACACTGAAGCTTTCTTT. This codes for CASSTRPVPVNTEAFF.

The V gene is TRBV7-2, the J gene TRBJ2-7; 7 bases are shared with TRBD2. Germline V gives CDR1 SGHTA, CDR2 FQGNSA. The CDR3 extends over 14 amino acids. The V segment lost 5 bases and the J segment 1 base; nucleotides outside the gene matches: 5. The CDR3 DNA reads TGTGCCAGCAGCGCAGTGGGAGGGTCCTACGAGCAGTACTTC. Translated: CASSAVGGSYEQYF.

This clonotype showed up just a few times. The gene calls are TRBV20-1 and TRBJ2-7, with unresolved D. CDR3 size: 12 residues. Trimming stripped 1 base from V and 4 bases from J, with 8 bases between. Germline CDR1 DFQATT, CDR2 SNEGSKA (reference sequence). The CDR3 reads CSARVDPYEQYF. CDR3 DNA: TGCAGTGCTAGAGTTGATCCGTACGAGCAGTACTTC.

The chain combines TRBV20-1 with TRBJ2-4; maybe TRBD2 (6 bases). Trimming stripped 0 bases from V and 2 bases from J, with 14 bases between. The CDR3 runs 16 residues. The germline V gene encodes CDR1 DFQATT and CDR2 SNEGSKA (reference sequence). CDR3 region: CSARDTQAGSKNIQYF. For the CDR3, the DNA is TGCAGTGCTAGAGATACCCAGGCGGGGTCCAAAAACATTCAGTACTTC.

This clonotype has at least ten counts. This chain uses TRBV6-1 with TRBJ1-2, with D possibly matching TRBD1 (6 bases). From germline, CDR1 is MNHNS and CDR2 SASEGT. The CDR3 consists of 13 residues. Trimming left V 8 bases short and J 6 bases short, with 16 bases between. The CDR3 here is CASDDRILDGYTF. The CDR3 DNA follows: TGTGCCAGCGACGACAGGATCCTTGATGGCTACACCTTC.

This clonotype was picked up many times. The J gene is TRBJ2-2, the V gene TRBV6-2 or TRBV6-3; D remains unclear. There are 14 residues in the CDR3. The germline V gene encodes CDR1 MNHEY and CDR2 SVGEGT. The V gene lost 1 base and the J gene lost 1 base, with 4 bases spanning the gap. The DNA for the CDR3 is TGTGCCAGCAGTTACTGGTTGAACACCGGGGAGCTGTTTTTT. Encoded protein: CASSYWLNTGELFF.

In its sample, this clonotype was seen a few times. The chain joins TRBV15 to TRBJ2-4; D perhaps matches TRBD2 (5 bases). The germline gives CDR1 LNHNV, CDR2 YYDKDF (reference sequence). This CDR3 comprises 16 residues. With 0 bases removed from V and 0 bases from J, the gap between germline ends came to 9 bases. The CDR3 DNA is TGTGCCACCAGCAGAGATGCGGCGGGAGCCAAAAACATTCAGTACTTC. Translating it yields CATSRDAAGAKNIQYF.

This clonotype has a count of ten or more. In DNA, the CDR3 is TGTGCCAGCAGTGCTTTTCGCACCGGGGAGCTGTTTTTT. This gives the protein CASSAFRTGELFF. V and J are TRBV2 and TRBJ2-2; unclear D gene. The ends were cut back, 4 bases at V and 4 bases at J, with 7 bases in the middle. CDR1 is SNHLY and CDR2 is FYNNEI in the germline V gene. This CDR3 has 13 residues. Full variable domain (rest looked up from reference TRBV2 and TRBJ2-2): EPEVTQTPSHQVTQMGQEVILRCVPISNHLYFYWYRQILGQKVEFLVSFYNNEISEKSEIFDDQFSVERPDGSNFTLKIRSTKLEDSAMYFCASSAFRTGELFFGEGSRLTVL.

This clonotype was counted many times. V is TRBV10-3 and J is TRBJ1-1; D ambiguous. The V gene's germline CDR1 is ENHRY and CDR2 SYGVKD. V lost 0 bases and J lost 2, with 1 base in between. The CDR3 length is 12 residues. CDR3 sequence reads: CAISESNTEAFF. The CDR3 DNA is TGTGCCATCAGTGAGTCCAACACTGAAGCTTTCTTT.

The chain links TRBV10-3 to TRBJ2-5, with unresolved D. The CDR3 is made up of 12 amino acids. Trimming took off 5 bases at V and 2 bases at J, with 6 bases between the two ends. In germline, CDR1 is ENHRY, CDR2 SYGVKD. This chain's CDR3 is CAISPSQETQYF. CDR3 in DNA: TGTGCCATCAGTCCGTCTCAAGAGACCCAGTACTTC.

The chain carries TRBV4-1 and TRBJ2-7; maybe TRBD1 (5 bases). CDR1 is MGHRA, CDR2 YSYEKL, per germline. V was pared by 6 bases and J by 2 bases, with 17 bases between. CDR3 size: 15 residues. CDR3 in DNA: TGCGCCAGCAGTCCAAGATACAAAGGGGCCTACGAGCAGTACTTC. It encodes CASSPRYKGAYEQYF.

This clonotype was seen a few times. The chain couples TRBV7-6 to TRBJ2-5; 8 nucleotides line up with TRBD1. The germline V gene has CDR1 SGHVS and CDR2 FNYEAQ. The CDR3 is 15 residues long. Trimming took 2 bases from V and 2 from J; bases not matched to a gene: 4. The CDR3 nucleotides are TGTGCCAGCAGCTTAATGGACAGGGCACAAGAGACCCAGTACTTC. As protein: CASSLMDRAQETQYF.

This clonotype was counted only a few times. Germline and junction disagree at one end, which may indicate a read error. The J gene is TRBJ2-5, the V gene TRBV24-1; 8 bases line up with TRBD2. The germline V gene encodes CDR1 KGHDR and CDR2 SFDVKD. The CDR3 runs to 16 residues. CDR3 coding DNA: TGTGCCACCAGTGATTTGCGCGGGGGGACCCAAGACACCCAGTACTTC. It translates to CATSDLRGGTQDTQYF.

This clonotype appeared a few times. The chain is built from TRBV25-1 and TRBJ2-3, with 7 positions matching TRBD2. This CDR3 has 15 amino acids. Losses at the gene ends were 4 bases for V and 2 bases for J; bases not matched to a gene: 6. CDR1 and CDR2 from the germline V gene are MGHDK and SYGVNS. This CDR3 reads CASSVPGGYTDTQYF. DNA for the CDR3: TGTGCCAGCAGTGTACCGGGGGGTTACACAGATACGCAGTATTTT.

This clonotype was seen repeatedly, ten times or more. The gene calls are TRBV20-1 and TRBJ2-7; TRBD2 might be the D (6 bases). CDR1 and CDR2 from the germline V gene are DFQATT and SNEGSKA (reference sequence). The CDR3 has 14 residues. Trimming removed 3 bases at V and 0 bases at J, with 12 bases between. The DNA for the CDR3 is TGCAGTGCTAGCGGGCGGGGCTCCTCCTACGAGCAGTACTTC. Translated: CSASGRGSSYEQYF.

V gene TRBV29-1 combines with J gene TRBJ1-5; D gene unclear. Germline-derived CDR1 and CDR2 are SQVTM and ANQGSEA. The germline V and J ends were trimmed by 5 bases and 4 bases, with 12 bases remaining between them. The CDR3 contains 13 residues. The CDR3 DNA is TGCAGCGTTTGCGGGAGCTATAATCAGCCCCAGCATTTT. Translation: CSVCGSYNQPQHF.

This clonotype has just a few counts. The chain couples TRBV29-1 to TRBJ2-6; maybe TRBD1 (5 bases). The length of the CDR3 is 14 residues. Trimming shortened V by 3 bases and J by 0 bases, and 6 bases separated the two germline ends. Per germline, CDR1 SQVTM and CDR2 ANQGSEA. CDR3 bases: TGCAGCGTTGAGACAGCCTCTGGGGCCAACGTCCTGACTTTC. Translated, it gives CSVETASGANVLTF.

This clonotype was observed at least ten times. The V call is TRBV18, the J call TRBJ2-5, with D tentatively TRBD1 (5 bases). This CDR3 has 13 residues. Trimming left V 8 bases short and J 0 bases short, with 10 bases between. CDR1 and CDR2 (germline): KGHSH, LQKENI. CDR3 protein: CASTGSYQETQYF. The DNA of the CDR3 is TGTGCCAGCACAGGATCGTACCAAGAGACCCAGTACTTC.

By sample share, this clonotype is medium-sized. CDR3 sequence (DNA): TGTGCCAGCAGCAAAACAGGGACCGAAATGAGCTCCTACAATGAGCAGTTCTTC. Translating gives CASSKTGTEMSSYNEQFF. This rearrangement joins TRBV4-2 to TRBJ2-1, with D possibly TRBD1 on 6 matching bases. V lost 5 bases and J lost 0, with 20 bases in between. Germline CDR1 reads LGHNA; CDR2 reads YNFKEQ. The CDR3 consists of 18 residues.